These 20 T cell receptor beta chains were sequenced from one sample in a study of cytomegalovirus exposure and HLA in healthy donors (dated by TCRdb to the late 2010s). Library preparation used the immunoSEQ multiplex PCR assay. The multiplex PCR relied on a mix of 60 forward primers for TCR Vbeta segments and 13 reverse primers for TCR Jbeta segments. TCRdb took over this immuneACCESS table, retaining in-frame rearrangements with V and J assigned. Such tables are incomplete; in checked studies, under half of the missing clones stem from an unresolved V gene, and the remainder is unexplained. Present in this sample are 180,000 or so clones, around 68% of which were seen just once. The ten biggest clones cover about 2.9% of the sample. The sample consisted of PBMCs. The source of these receptors is a middle-aged man in good health and CMV-seronegative.

The CDR3 protein is CASSLAHINYEQYF. In DNA, the CDR3 is TGTGCCAGCAGCTTAGCGCACATTAACTACGAGCAGTACTTC. The V call is TRBV7-8, the J call TRBJ2-7; no clear D gene. The CDR3 covers 14 residues. Germline lookup yields CDR1 SGHVS and CDR2 FQNEAQ. Between the trimmed V and J ends, which lost 0 bases and 3 bases, there was a span of 9 bases.

The V call is TRBV19, the J call TRBJ1-3; TRBD1 agrees at 7 bases. This CDR3 region has 16 residues. Trimming cost V 5 bases and J 0 bases; bases outside gene matches: 7. Germline V gene lookup returns CDR1 LNHDA and CDR2 SQIVND (reference sequence). The CDR3 here is CASSVYGTASGNTIYF. As DNA, the CDR3 is TGTGCCAGTAGTGTTTACGGGACAGCCTCTGGAAACACCATATATTTT.

The chain carries TRBV7-2 and TRBJ2-7; TRBD1 aligns across 10 bases. The germline V gene encodes CDR1 SGHTA and CDR2 FQGNSA. V was pared by 0 bases and J by 3 bases, with 8 bases of the junction left unmatched. CDR3 length equals 17 residues. CDR3 DNA: TGTGCCAGCAGCTTAGCTGTGACAGGGGGCATTATCTACGAGCAGTACTTC. Translating gives CASSLAVTGGIIYEQYF.

This rearrangement joins TRBV4-3 to TRBJ2-2, with D tentatively TRBD1 (6 bases). V gave up 5 bases and J gave up 4 bases, with 14 bases separating them. Germline V gene data show CDR1 as LGHNA and CDR2 as YSLEER. CDR3 length: 15 residues. CDR3 in DNA: TGCGCCAGCAGCGTTAGGGGGTCCCTCACCGGGGAGCTGTTTTTT. Translation gives CASSVRGSLTGELFF.

The chain combines TRBV19 with TRBJ1-5; a weak D match, TRBD1 (5 bases). CDR3 length: 18 amino acids. CDR1 and CDR2 from the germline V gene are LNHDA and SQIVND (reference sequence). Trimming pared 6 bases from V and 0 bases from J, leaving 21 bases between. This CDR3 reads CASRGRDKKAHSNQPQHF. For the CDR3, the DNA is TGTGCCAGTAGGGGGCGGGATAAAAAGGCACATAGCAATCAGCCCCAGCATTTT.

The rearrangement joins TRBV7-2 to TRBJ2-1, with 7 nucleotides matching TRBD2. The CDR3 sequence is 12 residues long. Germline lookup yields CDR1 SGHTA and CDR2 FQGNSA. The junction had 1 base not matched to a gene; V was cut back by 5 bases and J by 6 bases. CDR3 DNA sequence: TGTGCCAGCAGCAGACTAGCCAATGAGCAGTTCTTC. Amino acids: CASSRLANEQFF.

The chain links TRBV5-1 to TRBJ1-1, with no clear D. The germline gives CDR1 SGHRS, CDR2 YFSETQ. The CDR3 contains 15 residues. V lost 1 base and J 1 base, leaving 11 bases between the germline ends. The CDR3 coding sequence is TGCGCCAGCAGCTTGTCGGGGAGGTCGAACACTGAAGCTTTCTTT. Translated, it gives CASSLSGRSNTEAFF. The entire variable domain, with the rest obtained from reference TRBV5-1 and TRBJ1-1, is as follows: KAGVTQTPRYLIKTRGQQVTLSCSPISGHRSVSWYQQTPGQGLQFLFEYFSETQRNKGNFPGRFSGRQFSNSRSEMNVSTLELGDSALYLCASSLSGRSNTEAFFGQGTRLTVV.

This chain links TRBV7-9 with TRBJ2-3; perhaps TRBD2 as D (6 bases). Germline loops: CDR1 SEHNR, CDR2 FQNEAQ (reference sequence). The CDR3 has 15 residues. Trimming left V 5 bases short and J 1 base short, with 13 bases between. Here the CDR3 DNA reads TGTGCCAGCAGCAACCGGGACTTTCGCACAGATACGCAGTATTTT. Protein sequence: CASSNRDFRTDTQYF.

This chain joins TRBV5-4 and TRBJ1-2, with 8 bases that match TRBD1. There are 13 residues in the CDR3. Germline assignment: CDR1 SGHNT and CDR2 YYREEE (reference sequence). Trimming removed 4 bases from V and 6 bases from J; junction bases left unmatched: 5. CDR3 in DNA: TGTGCCAGCAGCAGGACAGGGTGGGATGGCTACACCTTC. Residues: CASSRTGWDGYTF.

The V call is TRBV6-6, the J call TRBJ2-7; possible D gene TRBD1, 6 bases. CDR1 and CDR2 from the germline V gene are MNHNY and SVGAGI (reference sequence). Trimming took 0 bases from V and 5 from J, leaving 11 bases between them. The CDR3 extends over 14 amino acids. In DNA, the CDR3 is TGTGCCAGCAGTTACTCAGCGCAGGGGAACGAGCAGTACTTC. Protein sequence: CASSYSAQGNEQYF.

The chain links TRBV2 to TRBJ1-5; D may be TRBD1 (6 bases). Germline V CDR1 and CDR2: SNHLY, FYNNEI. Trimming stripped 6 bases from V and 5 bases from J, with 14 bases between. The CDR3 runs to 14 residues. The CDR3 is CASSADRTYQPQHF. CDR3 bases: TGTGCCAGCAGCGCAGACAGGACCTATCAGCCCCAGCATTTT.

This clone has a single count. The chain carries TRBV18 and TRBJ2-6, with D possibly matching TRBD1 (5 bases). The germline CDR1 and CDR2 sequences are KGHSH and LQKENI. The CDR3 has 16 amino acids. V was pared by 3 bases and J by 2 bases, with 11 bases between. The CDR3, as DNA: TGTGCCAGCTCACCCCTCAGGGAAACTGGGGCCAACGTCCTGACTTTC. Its translation: CASSPLRETGANVLTF.

The chain carries TRBV7-2 and TRBJ1-2; 10 nucleotides match TRBD1. The V segment lost 5 bases and the J segment 10 bases; nucleotides outside the gene matches: 19. The CDR3 runs to 17 residues. The germline gives CDR1 SGHTA, CDR2 FQGNSA. In DNA, the CDR3 is TGTGCCAGCAGCCCCAACCCGAACTCGTTGACAGGGGGCTTCTACACCTTC. The encoded protein is CASSPNPNSLTGGFYTF.

About this clone: The same CDR3 can be traced to other DNA sequences in this sample. The genes are TRBV30 and TRBJ2-1; TRBD2 matches at 7 bases. The germline gives CDR1 GTSNPN, CDR2 SVGIG (reference sequence). Trimming cost V 4 bases and J 1 base; bases outside gene matches: 1. The CDR3 length is 13 residues. CDR3 coding DNA: TGTGCCTGGACGGGGGGATCCTACAATGAGCAGTTCTTC. It specifies CAWTGGSYNEQFF.

This clone was seen only a few times. The chain links TRBV10-3 to TRBJ2-5; 9 positions agree with TRBD1. After removal of 7 bases from V and 5 bases from J, the junction contained 8 bases not matched to a gene. The germline CDR1 and CDR2 sequences are ENHRY and SYGVKD. There are 14 residues in the CDR3. DNA of the CDR3: TGTGCCATCACCCCGGGACAGGGTTCGGAGACCCAGTACTTC. This gives the protein CAITPGQGSETQYF.

J is TRBJ2-3 and V is TRBV11-2; 14 positions agree with TRBD2. The CDR3 runs 17 residues. The V and J ends lost 4 bases and 7 bases, in that order; junction bases with no gene match: 10. The V gene's germline CDR1 is SGHAT and CDR2 FQNNGV. The CDR3 bases are TGTGCCAGCAGCTCCTATGGGACTAGCGGGAGAAGGAATACGCAGTATTTT. It specifies CASSSYGTSGRRNTQYF.

The chain recombines TRBV2 with TRBJ1-3; no definite D call. Germline V gene lookup returns CDR1 SNHLY and CDR2 FYNNEI. The CDR3 loop spans 12 amino acids. Trimming stripped 4 bases from V and 4 bases from J, with 5 bases between. The CDR3 DNA sequence: TGTGCCAGCAGTGTGTCGGGAAACACCATATATTTT. It yields the protein CASSVSGNTIYF.

This sequence joins TRBV13 and TRBJ2-1, with D possibly being TRBD2 (6 bases). From germline, CDR1 is PRHDT and CDR2 FYEKMQ (reference sequence). The V and J ends lost 1 base and 6 bases respectively, with 13 bases between them. This CDR3 contains 15 residues. CDR3 nucleotide sequence: TGTGCCAGCAGCTTAGTAGGAGGGGCGGGCAATGAGCAGTTCTTC. Encoded protein: CASSLVGGAGNEQFF.

This clone was observed a handful of times. V gene TRBV28 combines with J gene TRBJ2-1, with D possibly TRBD2 on 5 matching bases. The germline V gene encodes CDR1 MDHEN and CDR2 SYDVKM. V gave up 7 bases and J gave up 5 bases, with 12 bases separating them. The CDR3 is made up of 13 amino acids. Written as DNA, the CDR3 is TGTGCCAGCATCCCGGGATCCCACAATGAGCAGTTCTTC. This translates into CASIPGSHNEQFF.

The J gene is TRBJ2-1, the V gene TRBV11-2, with TRBD1 matching over 10 bases. This CDR3 region has 17 residues. V lost 5 bases and J lost 4; bases outside the gene matches: 11. The germline gives CDR1 SGHAT, CDR2 FQNNGV. CDR3: CASSRRPGTGEYNEQFF. CDR3 nucleotide sequence: TGTGCCAGCAGCCGTAGACCCGGGACAGGGGAATACAATGAGCAGTTCTTC.